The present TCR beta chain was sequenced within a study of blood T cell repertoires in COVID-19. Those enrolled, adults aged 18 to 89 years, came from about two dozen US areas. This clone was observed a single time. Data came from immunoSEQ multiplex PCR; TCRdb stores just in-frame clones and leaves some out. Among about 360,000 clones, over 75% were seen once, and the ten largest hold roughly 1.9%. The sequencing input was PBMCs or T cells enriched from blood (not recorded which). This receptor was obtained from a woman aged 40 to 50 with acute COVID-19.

The CDR3 reads CASSPLQETDTQYF. The DNA of the CDR3 is TGCGCCAGCAGCCCGTTACAGGAAACAGATACGCAGTATTTT. V gene TRBV5-1 combines with J gene TRBJ2-3; D is perhaps TRBD1 (5 bases). V was cut by 4 bases and J by 3 bases, with 12 bases left in between. The CDR3 loop spans 14 amino acids. Looked up from germline, CDR1 is SGHRS and CDR2 is YFSETQ.